Included here is one T cell receptor (beta chain) sequence, with context. This sample was included in a study of control samples from healthy donors and cancer patients. Trimming pared 2 bases from V and 5 bases from J, leaving 9 bases between. Germline values: CDR1 MGHRA, CDR2 YSYEKL. The CDR3 covers 13 residues. Produced via immunoSEQ multiplex PCR; TCRdb's table is partial and in-frame only. The sample lists about 64,000 clones, approximately 92% seen once, with around 1.7% in the top ten. The genes are TRBV4-1 and TRBJ2-5; a weak D match, TRBD2 (5 bases). Input material: PBMCs. The sequence came from a man aged 35 to 55 with colorectal cancer. CDR3 nucleotide sequence: TGCGCCAGCAGCCAATGGCGCGGGGAGACCCAGTACTTC. Protein sequence: CASSQWRGETQYF.